These 26 T cell receptor beta chains came from one sample sequenced in a study of pediatric ulcerative colitis. TCRdb keeps only in-frame clones here, not all; method: immunoSEQ multiplex PCR. The repertoire holds tens of thousands of clones, with more than 75% as singletons. Input material: blood. The source is a boy younger than 18 who was a control in a study of pediatric ulcerative colitis.

The chain joins TRBV28 to TRBJ1-5, with 8 bases fitting TRBD1. Trimming took 3 bases from V and 2 from J; bases not matched to a gene: 3. This CDR3 is 15 amino acids long. Per germline, CDR1 MDHEN and CDR2 SYDVKM. The DNA for the CDR3 is TGTGCCAGCAGTTTCCCGACAGGGGGCAATCAGCCCCAGCATTTT. This gives the protein CASSFPTGGNQPQHF.

The V call is TRBV5-1, the J call TRBJ2-1; the match to TRBD1 covers 9 bases. There are 17 residues in the CDR3. Trimming removed 4 bases from V and 2 bases from J; junction bases left unmatched: 10. From germline, CDR1 is SGHRS and CDR2 YFSETQ. CDR3 sequence reads: CASSPTLQGATYNEQFF. CDR3 in DNA: TGCGCCAGCAGCCCAACCCTACAGGGGGCAACCTACAATGAGCAGTTCTTC.

The V and J genes are TRBV28 and TRBJ2-1; 10 bases agree with TRBD2. The CDR3 is 15 residues long. CDR1 MDHEN and CDR2 SYDVKM come from the germline V gene. V was clipped by 3 bases and J by 9 bases; unmatched bases: 8. CDR3 sequence (DNA): TGTGCCAGCAGTTTGGTAACTAGCGGGACCGGTGAGCAGTTCTTC. Translating gives CASSLVTSGTGEQFF.

The chain joins TRBV11-2 to TRBJ2-2; possibly TRBD1 for D (6 bases). Per germline, CDR1 SGHAT and CDR2 FQNNGV. There are 18 residues in the CDR3. Trimming shortened V by 1 base and J by 5 bases, and 20 bases separated the two germline ends. This CDR3 is CASSLVRVARGRTGELFF. The DNA for the CDR3 is TGTGCCAGCAGCTTAGTTCGTGTTGCCAGGGGTAGGACCGGGGAGCTGTTTTTT.

The chain uses TRBV5-1 and TRBJ2-7; 7 bases map to TRBD1. CDR3 size: 13 residues. From germline, CDR1 is SGHRS and CDR2 YFSETQ. V shed 4 bases and J 6 bases; nucleotides not matched to a gene: 7. For the CDR3, the DNA is TGCGCCAGCAGCAGGAACAGGGGATCCGAGCAGTACTTC. As protein: CASSRNRGSEQYF.

The rearrangement joins TRBV7-8 to TRBJ2-5; TRBD1 agrees at 7 bases. The CDR3 is 14 residues long. The trim removed 1 base at V and 4 bases at J, leaving 3 bases unmatched. Germline loops: CDR1 SGHVS, CDR2 FQNEAQ. DNA for the CDR3: TGTGCCAGCAGCTTAGACAGGGGAAGAGAGACCCAGTACTTC. This codes for CASSLDRGRETQYF.

This chain connects TRBV27 to TRBJ2-2; TRBD2 agrees at 15 bases. Unmatched junction bases numbered 6, after V lost 5 bases and J lost 5 bases. Looked up from germline, CDR1 is MNHEY and CDR2 is SMNVEV (reference sequence). CDR3 length: 17 residues. CDR3: CASSLGTSGGFTGELFF. In DNA form, the CDR3 reads TGTGCCAGCAGTCTCGGGACTAGCGGGGGGTTTACCGGGGAGCTGTTTTTT.

The J gene is TRBJ2-3, the V gene TRBV11-3; 8 positions agree with TRBD2. In germline, CDR1 is SGHNT, CDR2 YENEEA. The CDR3 consists of 18 residues. The trim removed 0 bases at V and 4 bases at J, leaving 12 bases unmatched. The CDR3 DNA reads as TGTGCCAGCAGCTTAGACCCCCCGGGCGGGGGGCTGGCAGATACGCAGTATTTT. This translates into CASSLDPPGGGLADTQYF.

The genes are TRBV7-2 and TRBJ1-3; no reliable D call. The CDR3 length is 14 residues. Trimming cost V 1 base and J 2 bases, with 6 bases left between them. Germline lookup yields CDR1 SGHTA and CDR2 FQGNSA. The CDR3 loop reads CASSLVGTGNTIYF. The CDR3 DNA reads as TGTGCCAGCAGCTTAGTAGGTACTGGAAACACCATATATTTT.

Regarding this clone: One end of the junction varies from germline; a read error may be responsible. V is TRBV7-7 and J is TRBJ2-1; 9 nucleotides line up with TRBD2. There are 15 residues in the CDR3. Germline CDR1 and CDR2: SSHAT and FNYEAQ (reference sequence). CDR3: CASSLGGTSPGEQFF. The CDR3, as DNA: TGTGCTAGCAGCTTAGGGGGGACTAGCCCCGGTGAGCAGTTCTTC.

The chain couples TRBV28 to TRBJ1-1, with D uncertain. Germline V lookup: CDR1 MDHEN, CDR2 SYDVKM. V shed 2 bases and J shed 0 bases, with 1 base lying between them. The CDR3 covers 12 residues. The DNA of the CDR3 is TGTGCCAGCAGTTTAATGAACACTGAAGCTTTCTTT. Amino acids: CASSLMNTEAFF.

The CDR3 is CASSLRWGVGSYEQYF. In DNA, the CDR3 is TGTGCCAGCAGTTTAAGGTGGGGGGTGGGGTCCTACGAGCAGTACTTC. The genes are TRBV28 and TRBJ2-7, with a tentative D call TRBD2 (6 bases). The CDR3 is 16 amino acids. V gave up 2 bases and J gave up 1 base, with 15 bases separating them. CDR1 MDHEN and CDR2 SYDVKM come from the germline V gene.

The count of this clone is one. The V gene is TRBV1, the J gene TRBJ2-3; TRBD2 is the table's D call and was not checked against the DNA. TRBV1 is assigned pseudogene status. The CDR3 runs 21 residues. CDR3 sequence reads: CTSSLGQEWLAGAYGGDTQYF. CDR3 DNA sequence: TGCACCAGCAGCCTCGGACAGGAATGGCTAGCGGGAGCTTATGGCGGGGATACGCAGTATTTT.

V gene TRBV5-1 combines with J gene TRBJ1-3; D is unresolved. The ends were cut back, 0 bases at V and 3 bases at J, with 13 bases in the middle. The germline gives CDR1 SGHRS, CDR2 YFSETQ. This CDR3 is 16 amino acids long. The CDR3 DNA follows: TGCGCCAGCAGCTTGGGAATCCCCTCGGATGGAAACACCATATATTTT. It translates to CASSLGIPSDGNTIYF.

The chain couples TRBV27 to TRBJ2-7; D is ambiguous. The CDR3 totals 13 residues. Trimming pared 0 bases from V and 6 bases from J, leaving 9 bases between. CDR1 is MNHEY, CDR2 SMNVEV, per germline (reference sequence). The CDR3 bases are TGTGCCAGCAGTTTATCGATGGGTCGCGAGCAGTACTTC. It yields the protein CASSLSMGREQYF.

This sequence joins TRBV7-9 and TRBJ2-7; D gene ambiguous. This CDR3 is 14 amino acids long. Trimming shortened V by 3 bases and J by 0 bases, and 9 bases separated the two germline ends. In germline, CDR1 is SEHNR, CDR2 FQNEAQ (reference sequence). CDR3 region: CASSFAQNSYEQYF. The DNA of the CDR3 is TGTGCCAGCAGCTTTGCGCAAAACTCCTACGAGCAGTACTTC.

J is TRBJ2-7 and V is TRBV7-2; 7 positions agree with TRBD2. The CDR3 totals 14 residues. The germline V gene encodes CDR1 SGHTA and CDR2 FQGNSA. J gave up 9 bases and V 4 bases, and 12 bases lay outside the gene matches. CDR3 DNA: TGTGCCAGCAGCTCCACTGCGGGAGTACCCGGGCAGTACTTC. Residues: CASSSTAGVPGQYF.

This chain links TRBV6-5 with TRBJ2-1, with D unclear. The germline V and J ends were trimmed by 0 bases and 0 bases, with 6 bases remaining between them. This CDR3 is 15 amino acids long. In germline, CDR1 is MNHEY, CDR2 SVGAGI. The CDR3 DNA is TGTGCCAGCAGTTACTCAAAAAACTCCTACAATGAGCAGTTCTTC. This gives the protein CASSYSKNSYNEQFF.

The chain combines TRBV11-2 with TRBJ2-1; the D gene is possibly TRBD2 (6 bases). The CDR3 consists of 16 residues. Germline V gene sequence: CDR1 SGHAT, CDR2 FQNNGV. V gave up 1 base and J gave up 1 base, with 11 bases separating them. In DNA form, the CDR3 reads TGTGCCAGCAGCTTAGGCGAGGGAGGTTCCTACAATGAGCAGTTCTTC. It translates to CASSLGEGGSYNEQFF.

The genes are TRBV5-1 and TRBJ2-1; 15 bases are a match to TRBD2. CDR3 length: 15 amino acids. The V and J ends lost 3 bases and 9 bases, in that order; junction bases with no gene match: 4. The germline V gene encodes CDR1 SGHRS and CDR2 YFSETQ. CDR3 DNA sequence: TGCGCCAGCAGCTGGACTAGCGGGGGGGCTGGTGAGCAGTTCTTC. Its translation: CASSWTSGGAGEQFF.

The chain carries TRBV19 and TRBJ1-1; D remains ambiguous. The CDR3 sequence is 13 residues long. The V end was cut by 3 bases, the J end by 1 base, with 6 bases between. Germline V gene data show CDR1 as LNHDA and CDR2 as SQIVND (reference sequence). The DNA of the CDR3 is TGTGCCAGTAGTATGGGCTCGAACACTGAAGCTTTCTTT. Translating it yields CASSMGSNTEAFF.

This chain links TRBV7-2 with TRBJ2-1; D is undetermined. The CDR3 contains 14 residues. Trimming stripped 6 bases from V and 0 bases from J, with 9 bases between. Germline CDR1 and CDR2: SGHTA and FQGNSA. CDR3 amino acids: CASSPRYSYNEQFF. The CDR3 DNA reads TGTGCCAGCAGTCCAAGGTACTCCTACAATGAGCAGTTCTTC.

The gene calls are TRBV1 and TRBJ2-7; the table's D call TRBD1 went unverified against the DNA. TRBV1 is flagged as a pseudogene. This CDR3 has 17 amino acids. DNA of the CDR3: TGCACCAGCAGCCAAGATGCAGGACAGGGGGACTCCTACGAGCAGTACTTC. Translation gives CTSSQDAGQGDSYEQYF.

This rearrangement joins TRBV29-1 to TRBJ2-7; perhaps TRBD1 as D (6 bases). The CDR3 spans 12 residues. CDR1 and CDR2 from the germline V gene are SQVTM and ANQGSEA. V lost 6 bases and J lost 3, with 12 bases in between. CDR3: CSVGQNSYEQYF. DNA for the CDR3: TGCAGCGTCGGACAGAACAGCTACGAGCAGTACTTC.

V and J are TRBV6-6 and TRBJ2-2; weak D call: TRBD1 (6 bases). Trimming stripped 2 bases from V and 0 bases from J, with 10 bases between. The CDR3 spans 16 residues. CDR1 is MNHNY, CDR2 SVGAGI, per germline (reference sequence). The CDR3 nucleotides are TGTGCCAGCAGTTACAGTTACAGGGCGAACACCGGGGAGCTGTTTTTT. The encoded protein is CASSYSYRANTGELFF.

V gene TRBV5-1 combines with J gene TRBJ1-2; D perhaps matches TRBD1 (5 bases). Germline CDR1 SGHRS, CDR2 YFSETQ. The CDR3 is 14 residues long. Trimming shortened V by 0 bases and J by 6 bases, and 12 bases separated the two germline ends. Here the CDR3 DNA reads TGCGCCAGCAGCTTGGCGGAGGGGCGGGATGGCTACACCTTC. Translating it yields CASSLAEGRDGYTF.